The 15 T cell receptor beta chains presented below share a single source sample, sequenced in a study of spatial heterogeneity in lung cancer. Findings of the study overall: Intratumoral expanded alpha and beta TCR counts were found to track tumor mutation counts.

These receptors' targets are unknown. MiXCR, applied by TCRdb to the 5' RACE reads, yields one record per CDR3 protein. Among around 100,000 distinct CDR3 sequences listed, 4% to 4.5% were seen once. The time point is: sample taken at primary tumor resection. The sequences come from lung tumor tissue, collected at surgery. The receptors come from a male donor with early-stage non-small cell lung cancer.

This rearrangement joins TRBV5-1 to TRBJ2-1; 14 bases align to TRBD2. J gave up 10 bases and V 4 bases, and 7 bases lay outside the gene matches. The CDR3 is 15 amino acids. CDR1 is SGHRS, CDR2 YFSETQ, per germline. The CDR3 loop reads CASSPGLAGADEQFF. CDR3 DNA sequence: TGCGCCAGCAGCCCGGGACTAGCGGGAGCCGACGAGCAGTTCTTC.

In this sample, this clonotype turned up a few times. CDR3 sequence reads: CATKSRTRCKGETQYF. The CDR3 region has the DNA TGTGCCACCAAGTCCCGGACACGATGTAAGGGGGAGACCCAGTACTTC. The J gene is TRBJ2-5, the V gene TRBV24-1, with a weak D call TRBD1 (5 bases). The length of the CDR3 is 16 residues. V shed 8 bases and J shed 5 bases, with 23 bases lying between them. CDR1 is KGHDR and CDR2 is SFDVKD in the germline V gene.

This clonotype was seen at least ten times. V gene TRBV2 combines with J gene TRBJ2-3, with unresolved D. Germline CDR1 reads SNHLY; CDR2 reads FYNNEI. Trimming stripped 6 bases from V and 3 bases from J, with 10 bases between. This CDR3 is built from 13 residues. For the CDR3, the DNA is TGTGCCAGCAGACCGCAACGGACAGATACGCAGTATTTT. Translated, it gives CASRPQRTDTQYF.

At least ten counts were recorded for this clonotype. The V call is TRBV29-1, the J call TRBJ2-5, with D uncertain. The CDR3 has 11 residues. Trimming took 7 bases from V and 5 from J, leaving 11 bases between them. Germline-derived CDR1 and CDR2 are SQVTM and ANQGSEA. The DNA for the CDR3 is TGCAGCGCCCGCCTGGAGGAGACCCAGTACTTC. Translating it yields CSARLEETQYF.

This clonotype was seen repeatedly, ten times or more. This chain connects TRBV10-1 to TRBJ2-7, with D tentatively TRBD1 (6 bases). Trimming removed 3 bases from V and 1 base from J, with 10 bases in between. This CDR3 is 14 amino acids long. Germline V gene lookup returns CDR1 WNHNN and CDR2 SYGVQD (reference sequence). CDR3 nucleotide sequence: TGCGCCAGCAGTGATTCTCAGGGGTCCTACGAGCAGTACTTC. This gives the protein CASSDSQGSYEQYF.

This clonotype was seen many times. The V and J genes are TRBV9 and TRBJ1-3, with D possibly being TRBD1 (5 bases). Germline V gene data show CDR1 as SGDLS and CDR2 as YYNGEE. There are 15 residues in the CDR3. The V end lost 6 bases, the J end lost 4 bases, and 17 bases lay between the germline ends. CDR3 nucleotide sequence: TGTGCCAGCAATAACGCGGGGGGTGCAGGAAACACCATATATTTT. Translation gives CASNNAGGAGNTIYF.

The chain links TRBV15 to TRBJ2-7, with D maybe TRBD1 (6 bases). CDR3 length: 14 residues. Germline values: CDR1 LNHNV, CDR2 YYDKDF (reference sequence). Between the trimmed V and J ends, which lost 3 bases and 5 bases, there was a span of 14 bases. CDR3 DNA: TGTGCCACCAGCAGTTACCCAGGGGACCACGAGCAGTACTTC. Translating it yields CATSSYPGDHEQYF.

This clonotype was detected ten times or more. The chain uses TRBV7-8 and TRBJ2-3, with TRBD2 identical over 8 bases. Germline V CDR1 and CDR2: SGHVS, FQNEAQ. CDR3 length equals 16 residues. V shed 5 bases and J 5 bases; nucleotides not matched to a gene: 12. The CDR3 DNA sequence: TGTGCCAGCAGCCTCCCCCCGGGTCGGGGGGGAGATACGCAGTATTTT. Protein sequence: CASSLPPGRGGDTQYF.

This clonotype was seen many times. The CDR3 loop reads CASSRYQSGRSYNEQFF. In DNA, the CDR3 is TGCGCCAGCAGCCGATACCAAAGCGGGAGGTCTTACAATGAGCAGTTCTTC. This chain joins TRBV4-1 and TRBJ2-1, with 9 bases lining up with TRBD2. V was pared by 4 bases and J by 4 bases, with 11 bases of the junction left unmatched. The CDR3 totals 17 residues. The germline CDR1 and CDR2 sequences are MGHRA and YSYEKL.

Ten or more counts support this clonotype. The chain uses TRBV11-2 and TRBJ2-7; 10 bases are a match to TRBD2. The CDR3 length is 12 residues. V lost 4 bases to trimming and J lost 8 bases; unmatched junction nucleotides: 2. Germline-derived CDR1 and CDR2 are SGHAT and FQNNGV. CDR3 coding DNA: TGTGCCAGCAGCTCTAGCGGGGGACAGCAGTACTTC. It codes for CASSSSGGQQYF.

In its sample, this clonotype was seen many times. The chain links TRBV18 to TRBJ1-1, with 8 bases lining up with TRBD1. Germline V gives CDR1 KGHSH, CDR2 LQKENI. The trim removed 3 bases at V and 0 bases at J, leaving 3 bases unmatched. The CDR3 is 15 residues long. The CDR3 loop is CASSPDRGMNTEAFF. In DNA, the CDR3 is TGTGCCAGCTCACCCGACAGGGGAATGAACACTGAAGCTTTCTTT.

The chain recombines TRBV28 with TRBJ2-7, with TRBD2 matching 10 bases. In germline, CDR1 is MDHEN, CDR2 SYDVKM. The CDR3 consists of 14 residues. Trimming removed 6 bases from V and 2 bases from J; junction bases left unmatched: 4. In DNA, the CDR3 is TGTGCCAGCAGCAGAGCGGGAGGGCCCTACGAGCAGTACTTC. The encoded protein is CASSRAGGPYEQYF.

This clonotype appeared many times. The chain links TRBV14 to TRBJ2-7; 7 nucleotides agree with TRBD1. CDR3 length equals 15 residues. Germline loops: CDR1 SGHDN, CDR2 FVKESK. J was trimmed by 3 bases and V by 1 base; bases with no gene match: 6. CDR3 nucleotides: TGTGCCAGCAGCCAAGGACAGGGTCTTGGCTACGAGCAGTACTTC. This sequence encodes CASSQGQGLGYEQYF.

The sample holds one count of this clonotype. V gene TRBV30 combines with J gene TRBJ2-1; D perhaps matches TRBD1 (6 bases). Germline V gene data show CDR1 as GTSNPN and CDR2 as SVGIG (reference sequence). This CDR3 region has 11 residues. V shed 2 bases and J shed 12 bases, with 11 bases lying between them. As DNA, the CDR3 is TGTGCCTGGAGTAACAGGGATTGGCAGTTCTTC. This codes for CAWSNRDWQFF.

This clonotype was seen ten or more times. The chain couples TRBV6-2 or TRBV6-3 to TRBJ2-3; D may be TRBD1 (6 bases). CDR3 length: 14 residues. Germline assignment: CDR1 MNHEY and CDR2 SVGEGT. V lost 7 bases and J lost 2, with 13 bases in between. The CDR3 nucleotides are TGTGCCAGCATCCTCGGACAGACCACAGATACGCAGTATTTT. Protein sequence: CASILGQTTDTQYF.